This T cell receptor (beta chain) was captured by sequencing in a study of cytomegalovirus exposure and HLA in healthy donors. Study context: Earlier findings included more than 95 million unique TCR beta sequences obtained from about 180 million T cells. Ancestry clustering placed 70% to 90% of several hundred genotyped donors in the Caucasian-associated cluster. Overall study findings and caveats: CMV antigen specificity of a few CMV-associated chains was confirmed in vitro.

Vbeta (60) and Jbeta (13) primers were used in the PCR. Profiled with immunoSEQ multiplex PCR; TCRdb holds only in-frame clones, not every one. The sample has 120,000 or so clones; over 15% are singletons. Per germline, CDR1 MDHEN and CDR2 SYDVKM. V was shortened by 3 bases and J by 2 bases, with 8 bases between the two germline ends. CDR3 size: 13 residues. As to this clone: Its antigen is as yet unknown.

The TCR comes from a female donor in good health and CMV-seropositive. The chain employs TRBV28 and TRBJ2-7; tentative D call: TRBD1 (5 bases). The specimen sequenced was PBMCs. CDR3 sequence (DNA): TGTGCCAGCAGTTTGGGCAGGGCCTACGAGCAGTACTTC. This gives the protein CASSLGRAYEQYF.